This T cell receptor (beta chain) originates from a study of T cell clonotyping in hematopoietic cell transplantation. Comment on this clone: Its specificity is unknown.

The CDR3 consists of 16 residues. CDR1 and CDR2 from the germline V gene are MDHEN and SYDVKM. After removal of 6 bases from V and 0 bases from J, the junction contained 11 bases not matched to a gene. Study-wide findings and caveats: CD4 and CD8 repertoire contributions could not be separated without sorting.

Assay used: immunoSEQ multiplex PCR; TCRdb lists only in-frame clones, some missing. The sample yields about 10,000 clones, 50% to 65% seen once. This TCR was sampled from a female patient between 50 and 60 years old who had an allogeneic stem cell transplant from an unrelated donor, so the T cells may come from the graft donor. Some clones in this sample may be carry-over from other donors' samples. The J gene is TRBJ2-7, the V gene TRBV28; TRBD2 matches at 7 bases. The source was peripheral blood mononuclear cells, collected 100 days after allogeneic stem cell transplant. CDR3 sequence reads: CASSSADSGVSYEQYF. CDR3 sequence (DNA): TGTGCCAGCAGCAGCGCAGACAGCGGGGTCTCCTACGAGCAGTACTTC.